The clone carrying this T cell receptor (beta chain) was observed a handful of times. The sample comes from a study of regulatory T cells in long-lasting Graves disease. Time point described: newly diagnosed GD, antithyroid drugs for less than 3 months. There was RNA extracted from PBMCs, and the TCR library was made from it. Through Arm-PCR of CDR3 regions and iRepertoire HTBI primers, TCR beta libraries were built. MiXCR was run by TCRdb on the multiplex PCR reads, yielding one entry per CDR3 protein. Of about 420,000 distinct CDR3 sequences listed, roughly 15% were seen once; the top ten hold roughly 23%. V lost 2 bases to trimming and J lost 4 bases, with 15 bases between them. CDR3 length equals 16 residues. Germline assignment: CDR1 MGHDK and CDR2 SYGVNS. These data were likewise used in another study, on T cells in Graves' hyperthyroidism and ophthalmopathy.

Here the sequenced sample was peripheral blood mononuclear cells (PBMCs), taken at new diagnosis, from a patient treated with antithyroid drugs. This TCR came from a woman aged 18-35 years with Graves disease. The chain carries TRBV25-1 and TRBJ2-1; weak D call: TRBD2 (5 bases). The CDR3 protein is CASSENVWTRYNEQFF. In DNA form, the CDR3 reads TGTGCCAGCAGTGAAAACGTATGGACTCGTTACAATGAGCAGTTCTTC.